The text below deals with one T cell receptor beta chain. The data are from a study of blood T cell repertoires in COVID-19. Overall study context: Samples of COVID-19 (acute and convalescent) were obtained from the United States, Italy and Spain.

Using immunoSEQ multiplex PCR, the repertoire was profiled, and TCRdb retains in-frame clones only, with some absent. Seen here are roughly 320,000 clones, 80% to 90% observed once, and the top ten hold 6% to 8%. Germline V gene lookup returns CDR1 SGHVS and CDR2 FNYEAQ. The CDR3 is 17 amino acids. V shed 3 bases, J shed 1 base, and the junction held 6 bases outside the gene matches. This sequence was found in a woman in her forties or fifties with COVID-19, enrolled during active disease. V gene TRBV7-6 combines with J gene TRBJ2-1; TRBD2 matches 10 bases. The sequenced sample was peripheral blood. The CDR3 DNA sequence: TGTGCCAGCAGCTTGGGTAGCGGGAGGAGGTCCTACAATGAGCAGTTCTTC. As protein: CASSLGSGRRSYNEQFF.